This TCR beta chain was retrieved from a study of CD8 T cells in Susac syndrome. CD8+ and CD4+ T cells circulating in blood were sequenced for TCR beta. Negative isolation yielded the CD8+ and CD4+ T cells, while FACS enriched the TEMRA cells. V was shortened by 0 bases and J by 9 bases, with 18 bases between the two germline ends. Per germline, CDR1 PRHDT and CDR2 FYEKMQ (reference sequence). The CDR3 runs to 17 residues. It was with random hexamers that roughly 0.5 to 1 ug RNA was reverse transcribed. Via MiXCR, TCRdb re-called the immunoSEQ multiplex PCR reads, giving one row per CDR3 protein. The sample has some 150,000 distinct CDR3 sequences, roughly 96% seen once.

The sequencing input was CD4+ T cells from PBMCs. The sequence derives from a human donor with Susac syndrome. This sequence joins TRBV13 and TRBJ1-6; D is ambiguous. CDR3 DNA sequence: TGTGCCAGCAGCTTAGGCGTCATCGGGTACCTGGGTTCACCCCTCCACTTT. Amino acids: CASSLGVIGYLGSPLHF.